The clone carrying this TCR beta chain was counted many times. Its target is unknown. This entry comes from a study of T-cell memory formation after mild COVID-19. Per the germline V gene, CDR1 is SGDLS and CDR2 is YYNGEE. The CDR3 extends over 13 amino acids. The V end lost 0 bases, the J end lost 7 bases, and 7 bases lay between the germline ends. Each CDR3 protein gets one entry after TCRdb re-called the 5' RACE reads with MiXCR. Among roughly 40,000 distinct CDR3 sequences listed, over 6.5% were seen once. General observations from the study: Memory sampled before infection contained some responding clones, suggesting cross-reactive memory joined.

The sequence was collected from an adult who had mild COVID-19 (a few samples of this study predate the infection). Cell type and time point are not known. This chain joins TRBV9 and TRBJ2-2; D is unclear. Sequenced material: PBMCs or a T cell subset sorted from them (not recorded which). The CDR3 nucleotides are TGTGCCAGCAGCGTAGGCACGCTCGGGGAGCTGTTTTTT. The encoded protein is CASSVGTLGELFF.